What follows are 18 T cell receptor beta chains derived from one specimen sequenced in a study of CD8+CD57+ T cells in acquired aplastic anemia (dated by TCRdb to 2016 to 2018). The run used an Illumina HiSeq 2000. Genomic DNA was used as template for profiling of TCR beta VDJ combinations and CDR3 sequences. TCRdb applied fastp at Q25 and MiXCR to the public reads, then kept only in-frame beta chains. Rows with a matching CDR3 protein are joined into one entry that keeps the most common DNA and genes. The sample table lists 400,000 to 500,000 distinct CDR3 sequences, about two thirds of them with a count of one. The leading ten clones occupy around 4% of the sample. Sequenced input: sorted CD4+, CD8+, or CD8+CD57+ T cells (not recorded which) from PBMCs. The receptors shown here come from a human donor in good health, serving as a control.

This clonotype was seen ten or more times. V gene TRBV7-2 combines with J gene TRBJ2-5; D gene ambiguous. Germline values: CDR1 SGHTA, CDR2 FQGNSA. V lost 1 base to trimming and J lost 9 bases, with 12 bases between them. This CDR3 comprises 13 residues. Here the CDR3 DNA reads TGTGCCAGCAGCTTAGTGACTGCCGAGGCCCAGTACTTC. The encoded protein is CASSLVTAEAQYF.

This clonotype was observed at least ten times. V usage is TRBV24-1 and J usage is TRBJ2-7; TRBD2 is a possible D gene (5 bases). The V gene's germline CDR1 is KGHDR and CDR2 SFDVKD. The CDR3 is 13 amino acids. V was clipped by 4 bases and J by 2 bases, with 8 bases between them. CDR3 loop: CATSDPGTYEQYF. In nucleotides, the CDR3 is TGTGCCACCAGTGACCCCGGGACCTACGAGCAGTACTTC.

J is TRBJ2-5 and V is TRBV5-1; 8 bases agree with TRBD1. The CDR3 length is 15 residues. J was trimmed by 5 bases and V by 4 bases; bases with no gene match: 10. Germline values: CDR1 SGHRS, CDR2 YFSETQ. CDR3 sequence reads: CASSPGQGGHETQYF. In DNA, the CDR3 is TGCGCCAGCAGCCCTGGACAGGGTGGTCATGAGACCCAGTACTTC. The complete variable domain, with remaining parts taken from reference TRBV5-1 and TRBJ2-5, reads KAGVTQTPRYLIKTRGQQVTLSCSPISGHRSVSWYQQTPGQGLQFLFEYFSETQRNKGNFPGRFSGRQFSNSRSEMNVSTLELGDSALYLCASSPGQGGHETQYFGPGTRLLVL.

The chain is built from TRBV30 and TRBJ1-2; 7 bases map to TRBD1. Trimming at V came to 5 bases and at J to 6 bases, leaving 6 bases not matched to a gene. The germline V gene has CDR1 GTSNPN and CDR2 SVGIG (reference sequence). CDR3 length equals 12 residues. CDR3 sequence reads: CAWDRDGNGYTF. The CDR3 DNA sequence: TGTGCCTGGGACAGGGACGGGAATGGCTACACCTTC.

This clonotype was detected many times. The CDR3 spells CASSLIGTGVSGNTIYF. Written as DNA, the CDR3 is TGCGCCAGCAGCTTGATAGGTACAGGGGTCTCTGGAAACACCATATATTTT. The chain is built from TRBV5-1 and TRBJ1-3; 7 bases align to TRBD1. Germline-derived CDR1 and CDR2 are SGHRS and YFSETQ. The CDR3 consists of 17 residues. V dropped 1 base and J dropped 0; count of bases not matched to a gene: 7.

A note on this clonotype: Relative to the germline gene, one junction end is altered; a read error may explain this. The V call is TRBV7-9, the J call TRBJ2-2, with TRBD1 matching 10 bases. This CDR3 contains 14 residues. Germline V gene lookup returns CDR1 SEHNR and CDR2 FQNEAQ (reference sequence). The CDR3 DNA reads as TGTGCCAGCAGTTTAGTCTTGACAGGGGGCGCGAATGGCTTT. It codes for CASSLVLTGGANGF.

Regarding this clonotype: The junction shows a germline mismatch at one end, possibly a read error. V is TRBV2 and J is TRBJ2-7, with D perhaps TRBD2 (5 bases). The CDR3 sequence is 14 residues long. Germline V gene lookup returns CDR1 SNHLY and CDR2 FYNNEI. The CDR3 reads CASRRTPQTYEQHF. DNA of the CDR3: TGCGCCAGCAGGAGGACTCCTCAAACCTACGAGCAGCACTTC.

This clonotype was recorded at least ten times. This rearrangement joins TRBV4-1 to TRBJ2-5; no firm D call. The ends were cut back, 1 base at V and 1 base at J, with 7 bases in the middle. The CDR3 totals 14 residues. Germline V gives CDR1 MGHRA, CDR2 YSYEKL. The CDR3 sequence: CASSQGPAQETQYF. The CDR3 bases are TGCGCCAGCAGCCAAGGCCCGGCCCAAGAGACCCAGTACTTC.

About this clonotype: Its ends do not fully match the called genes, so a read error is possible. The chain recombines TRBV7-9 with TRBJ2-6, with TRBD1 as a possible D gene (7 bases). Germline V CDR1 and CDR2: SEHNR, FQNEAQ (reference sequence). The CDR3 consists of 14 residues. The CDR3 loop is CATSRGGEASVLTF. CDR3 DNA: TGTGCCACCAGCAGAGGGGGCGAGGCTAGCGTCCTGACGTTC.

In this sample, this clonotype turned up once. The junction departs from the called germline gene at one end, perhaps through a read error. The rearrangement uses TRBV7-7 and TRBJ1-5, with 7 bases identical to TRBD1. This CDR3 has 13 amino acids. Germline V gives CDR1 SSHAT, CDR2 FNYEAQ (reference sequence). The CDR3 DNA sequence: TGTGCTAGCAGCTTACGAGGGGGCGGGCCCAAGCATTTT. The encoded protein is CASSLRGGGPKHF.

This chain connects TRBV7-2 to TRBJ1-1; tentative D call: TRBD1 (5 bases). The CDR3 spans 13 residues. Germline CDR1 and CDR2: SGHTA and FQGNSA. Trimming pared 0 bases from V and 5 bases from J, leaving 7 bases between. The CDR3 nucleotides are TGTGCCAGCAGCTTAGCGGGGGTTACTGAAGCTTTCTTT. As protein: CASSLAGVTEAFF.

V usage is TRBV20-1 and J usage is TRBJ2-1, with 9 bases lining up with TRBD1. The germline V gene encodes CDR1 DFQATT and CDR2 SNEGSKA (reference sequence). This CDR3 region has 15 residues. The ends lost 6 bases at V and 7 bases at J; junction bases unmatched: 13. This CDR3 is CSARYRGLGANEQFF. The CDR3 region has the DNA TGCAGTGCCAGATACAGGGGGCTGGGAGCTAATGAGCAGTTCTTC.

The table lists this clonotype with many counts. V usage is TRBV29-1 and J usage is TRBJ2-3, with TRBD1 identical over 7 bases. This CDR3 contains 14 residues. Trimming cost V 0 bases and J 1 base; bases outside gene matches: 1. Germline CDR1 and CDR2: SQVTM and ANQGSEA. The CDR3 coding sequence is TGCAGCGTTGAAGATACAGGGGGCACAGATACGCAGTATTTT. Translation gives CSVEDTGGTDTQYF.

This clonotype has ten or more counts. The chain employs TRBV20-1 and TRBJ1-5, with D unclear. V lost 1 base and J lost 0, with 7 bases in between. CDR3 length: 14 amino acids. Germline CDR1 and CDR2: DFQATT and SNEGSKA (reference sequence). Here the CDR3 reads CSARGGNSNQPQHF. CDR3 nucleotide sequence: TGCAGTGCTAGAGGGGGAAATAGCAATCAGCCCCAGCATTTT.

The rearrangement uses TRBV9 and TRBJ2-5, with a possible D match to TRBD2 (6 bases). Germline CDR1 is SGDLS and CDR2 is YYNGEE. V was pared by 3 bases and J by 11 bases, with 23 bases between. The CDR3 consists of 15 residues. For the CDR3, the DNA is TGTGCCAGCAGCGCGGCTTCGGGGGAAGCTTTCTTTCAGTACTTC. Translated: CASSAASGEAFFQYF.

Concerning this clonotype: At one boundary the junction diverges from the germline segment, which might be a read error. This chain uses TRBV9 with TRBJ1-2, with D possibly TRBD1 on 6 matching bases. Looked up from germline, CDR1 is SGDLS and CDR2 is YYNGEE. The CDR3 has 14 residues. The CDR3 here is CASSIRGEFEQYSF. The CDR3 DNA sequence: TGTGCCAGCAGCATTAGGGGGGAGTTCGAGCAGTACTCCTTC.

With respect to this clonotype: No conserved phenylalanine or tryptophan is present at the end of the CDR3, so a read error is the likely explanation. The DNA is omitted, as the CDR3 cannot be located on it reliably, and the CDR3 follows TCRdb's listing. V and J are TRBV7-4 and TRBJ2-1; TRBD1 is the table's D call, not checked against the DNA. The CDR3 is 13 residues long, ends included. Germline CDR1 is SGHVT and CDR2 is SQSDAQ. Here the CDR3 reads CASRTVLRTVRVS.

This chain links TRBV20-1 with TRBJ2-5; D possibly matches TRBD1 or TRBD2 (6 bases each). CDR3 length equals 14 residues. CDR1 and CDR2 from the germline V gene are DFQATT and SNEGSKA (reference sequence). Deletions cut 3 bases from V and 6 bases from J, with 17 bases between. The CDR3 loop reads CSASGGGYAKTQYF. The CDR3 coding sequence is TGCAGTGCTAGTGGAGGGGGATATGCCAAGACCCAGTACTTC.